The next 32 T cell receptor beta chains were all read from a single sample in a study of blood T cell repertoires in COVID-19. Measured with immunoSEQ multiplex PCR; TCRdb has only the in-frame clones, and not every one. The repertoire holds about 440,000 clones, with 87% as singletons. Material: PBMCs or T cells enriched from blood (not recorded which). These receptor sequences come from a woman aged 18-35 years with acute COVID-19.

The chain is built from TRBV5-1 and TRBJ2-6, with TRBD1 as a possible D gene (5 bases). Between the trimmed V and J ends, which lost 3 bases and 4 bases, there was a span of 17 bases. Per the germline V gene, CDR1 is SGHRS and CDR2 is YFSETQ. The CDR3 loop spans 17 amino acids. CDR3 loop: CASSSDPQGYGANVLTF. As DNA, the CDR3 is TGCGCCAGCAGCTCGGATCCCCAGGGTTACGGGGCCAACGTCCTGACTTTC.

V is TRBV30 and J is TRBJ2-7; 8 bases match TRBD2. The CDR3 loop spans 12 amino acids. With 6 bases clipped from V and 0 bases from J, the junction kept 1 base outside the gene matches. CDR1 is GTSNPN, CDR2 SVGIG, per germline (reference sequence). CDR3 region: CACGTSSYEQYF. CDR3 coding DNA: TGTGCCTGCGGGACTAGCTCCTACGAGCAGTACTTC.

The V and J genes are TRBV3-1 (or the pseudogene TRBV3-2) and TRBJ1-3; perhaps TRBD1 as D (5 bases). The V gene lost 1 base and the J gene lost 0 bases, with 7 bases spanning the gap. Germline V gene sequence: CDR1 LGHDT, CDR2 YNNKEL (reference sequence). The CDR3 contains 15 residues. The CDR3 sequence is CASSQGQGSGNTIYF. CDR3 nucleotides: TGTGCCAGCAGCCAAGGGCAGGGCTCTGGAAACACCATATATTTT.

The J gene is TRBJ2-6, the V gene TRBV18, with D uncertain. Trimming removed 0 bases from V and 0 bases from J, with 3 bases in between. There are 15 residues in the CDR3. Germline V CDR1 and CDR2: KGHSH, LQKENI. CDR3 in DNA: TGTGCCAGCTCACCACCGAGCTCTGGGGCCAACGTCCTGACTTTC. Translated, it gives CASSPPSSGANVLTF.

This rearrangement joins TRBV13 to TRBJ1-6; the match to TRBD1 covers 7 bases. Germline CDR1 is PRHDT and CDR2 is FYEKMQ (reference sequence). CDR3 length: 15 residues. V lost 3 bases to trimming and J lost 4 bases; unmatched junction nucleotides: 3. In nucleotides, the CDR3 is TGTGCCAGCAGCTTGGACAGGACTTATAATTCACCCCTCCACTTT. Its protein product is CASSLDRTYNSPLHF.

CDR3 DNA sequence: TGTGCCACCGGGGGACAGGGTCTCAACGAGCAGTACTTC. It translates to CATGGQGLNEQYF. This chain joins TRBV24-1 and TRBJ2-7; 9 bases are a match to TRBD1. CDR1 KGHDR and CDR2 SFDVKD come from the germline V gene. This CDR3 is built from 13 residues. V was pared by 9 bases and J by 5 bases, with 7 bases of the junction left unmatched.

This clone was seen a handful of times. Other nucleotide sequences from this sample produce the same CDR3. The chain is built from TRBV19 and TRBJ1-1, with 7 bases identical to TRBD1. Germline lookup yields CDR1 LNHDA and CDR2 SQIVND (reference sequence). CDR3 length: 14 residues. V was clipped by 5 bases and J by 1 base; unmatched bases: 4. The CDR3 reads CASSWGTENTEAFF. In nucleotides, the CDR3 is TGTGCCAGTAGTTGGGGGACAGAGAACACTGAAGCTTTCTTT. Supplemented by reference TRBV19 and TRBJ1-1, the full variable domain reads DGGITQSPKYLFRKEGQNVTLSCEQNLNHDAMYWYRQDPGQGLRLIYYSQIVNDFQKGDIAEGYSVSREKKESFPLTVTSAQKNPTAFYLCASSWGTENTEAFFGQGTRLTVV.

The chain combines TRBV19 with TRBJ1-1, with a tentative D call TRBD1 (5 bases). Germline V gene lookup returns CDR1 LNHDA and CDR2 SQIVND (reference sequence). The CDR3 has 14 amino acids. V lost 8 bases, J lost 7 bases, and 20 bases lay in between. The CDR3 nucleotides read TGTGCCAGTGAAAAAATTCAGGGAGGCGGTGAAGCTTTCTTT. Its protein product is CASEKIQGGGEAFF. Based on the CDR3 plus reference TRBV19 and TRBJ1-1, the full variable domain is DGGITQSPKYLFRKEGQNVTLSCEQNLNHDAMYWYRQDPGQGLRLIYYSQIVNDFQKGDIAEGYSVSREKKESFPLTVTSAQKNPTAFYLCASEKIQGGGEAFFGQGTRLTVV.

This clone was found once. The chain couples TRBV30 to TRBJ2-7, with 9 bases identical to TRBD1. Germline-derived CDR1 and CDR2 are GTSNPN and SVGIG (reference sequence). Germline trimming cut 3 bases from V and 4 bases from J; bases unmatched to any gene: 10. The CDR3 spans 15 residues. The CDR3 nucleotides read TGTGCCTGGAGCCAACAGGGGGCTAGCAGGTACGAGCAGTACTTC. Translating gives CAWSQQGASRYEQYF.

The chain carries TRBV3-1 (or the pseudogene TRBV3-2) and TRBJ1-5; a possible D gene is TRBD1 (6 bases). Germline V gene data show CDR1 as LGHDT and CDR2 as YNNKEL (reference sequence). V lost 1 base and J 3 bases, leaving 13 bases between the germline ends. The CDR3 runs 16 residues. CDR3 DNA sequence: TGTGCCAGCAGCCAAGGTGTTTGGGACATCAATCAGCCCCAGCATTTT. Encoded protein: CASSQGVWDINQPQHF.

The chain recombines TRBV5-8 with TRBJ1-3, with D uncertain. Trimming cost V 1 base and J 2 bases, with 10 bases left between them. This CDR3 has 15 amino acids. The germline CDR1 and CDR2 sequences are SGHTS and YDEGEE. The CDR3 bases are TGTGCCAGCAGCTTGCGGGGTGCGACTGGAAACACCATATATTTT. Its protein is CASSLRGATGNTIYF.

The chain recombines TRBV9 with TRBJ1-1, with D possibly TRBD1 on 5 matching bases. Germline assignment: CDR1 SGDLS and CDR2 YYNGEE. Between the trimmed V and J ends, which lost 6 bases and 2 bases, there was a span of 14 bases. The CDR3 is made up of 14 amino acids. CDR3 sequence (DNA): TGTGCCAGCAACGCGGGGCAGATCAACACTGAAGCTTTCTTT. It specifies CASNAGQINTEAFF.

The chain couples TRBV29-1 to TRBJ2-7, with D tentatively TRBD2 (6 bases). Germline assignment: CDR1 SQVTM and CDR2 ANQGSEA. The germline V and J ends were trimmed by 6 bases and 0 bases, with 12 bases remaining between them. The CDR3 has 13 amino acids. The CDR3 reads CSVEGLGSYEQYF. The CDR3 nucleotides read TGCAGCGTGGAGGGTCTGGGCTCCTACGAGCAGTACTTC.

The gene calls are TRBV3-1 (or the pseudogene TRBV3-2) and TRBJ1-1; possible D gene TRBD1, 5 bases. Germline loops: CDR1 LGHDT, CDR2 YNNKEL (reference sequence). Trimming took 4 bases from V and 6 from J, leaving 12 bases between them. This CDR3 has 13 amino acids. CDR3 DNA: TGTGCCAGCAGCCTAAAGGGGTTGGCTGAAGCTTTCTTT. Protein product: CASSLKGLAEAFF.

This chain uses TRBV28 with TRBJ1-2; D is unclear. This CDR3 has 14 amino acids. V lost 8 bases and J lost 1, with 14 bases in between. Per the germline V gene, CDR1 is MDHEN and CDR2 is SYDVKM. CDR3 nucleotides: TGTGCCAGCGGTAAACAGACCTTTAACTATGGCTACACCTTC. It translates to CASGKQTFNYGYTF.

V gene TRBV6-4 combines with J gene TRBJ1-5; TRBD1 is a possible D gene (5 bases). There are 17 residues in the CDR3. V was cut by 2 bases and J by 2 bases, with 16 bases left in between. CDR1 is MRHNA, CDR2 SNTAGT, per germline. This chain's CDR3 is CASSDSRDLGGNQPQHF. CDR3 nucleotides: TGTGCCAGCAGTGACAGCCGGGACTTAGGGGGCAATCAGCCCCAGCATTTT.

V and J are TRBV5-4 and TRBJ2-7, with D possibly TRBD1 on 6 matching bases. Per germline, CDR1 SGHNT and CDR2 YYREEE (reference sequence). V lost 0 bases and J 3 bases, leaving 10 bases between the germline ends. CDR3 length: 14 residues. CDR3 sequence reads: CASSLGQGIYEQYF. The CDR3 DNA reads as TGTGCCAGCAGCTTGGGGCAGGGGATCTACGAGCAGTACTTC.

The chain combines TRBV30 with TRBJ2-5; D perhaps matches TRBD1 (6 bases). Germline loops: CDR1 GTSNPN, CDR2 SVGIG (reference sequence). The V end was cut by 0 bases, the J end by 1 base, with 6 bases between. This CDR3 is 13 amino acids long. The CDR3, as DNA: TGTGCCTGGAGTGTGACAGGCCAAGAGACCCAGTACTTC. Translated: CAWSVTGQETQYF.

CDR3 amino acids: CAISESLDREYGYTF. CDR3 sequence (DNA): TGTGCCATCAGTGAGTCCCTGGACAGGGAATATGGCTACACCTTC. The chain combines TRBV10-3 with TRBJ1-2; 8 bases match TRBD1. V was clipped by 0 bases and J by 5 bases; unmatched bases: 5. Germline CDR1 reads ENHRY; CDR2 reads SYGVKD. The CDR3 contains 15 residues.

This chain connects TRBV5-1 to TRBJ2-1, with D maybe TRBD2 (5 bases). V was trimmed by 5 bases and J by 2 bases, leaving 14 bases between them. Germline CDR1 is SGHRS and CDR2 is YFSETQ. CDR3 length: 15 residues. As DNA, the CDR3 is TGCGCCAGCAGGCAAGGAGGCGGCACCTACAATGAGCAGTTCTTC. This codes for CASRQGGGTYNEQFF.

The chain employs TRBV5-5 and TRBJ1-4, with D possibly TRBD1 on 5 matching bases. V was clipped by 2 bases and J by 3 bases, with 8 bases between them. Germline lookup yields CDR1 SGHKS and CDR2 YYEKEE (reference sequence). The length of the CDR3 is 14 residues. CDR3 sequence reads: CASSLRDSNEKLFF. CDR3 DNA: TGTGCCAGCAGCTTACGGGACTCTAATGAAAAACTGTTTTTT.

Only a few counts were recorded for this clone. V usage is TRBV5-4 and J usage is TRBJ2-5; D perhaps matches TRBD1 (6 bases). This CDR3 comprises 16 residues. Trimming took off 3 bases at V and 2 bases at J, with 17 bases between the two ends. Germline V gene lookup returns CDR1 SGHNT and CDR2 YYREEE (reference sequence). Here the CDR3 reads CASSSRDTPSQETQYF. In nucleotides, the CDR3 is TGTGCCAGCAGCTCCCGGGACACTCCCTCACAAGAGACCCAGTACTTC.

A single count supports this clone. V is TRBV9 and J is TRBJ2-1, with 7 bases that match TRBD2. The CDR3 extends over 16 amino acids. Germline V gives CDR1 SGDLS, CDR2 YYNGEE. V was pared by 0 bases and J by 0 bases, with 3 bases of the junction left unmatched. The CDR3 coding sequence is TGTGCCAGCAGCGTAGTGGGGGGGAGCTCCTACAATGAGCAGTTCTTC. The encoded protein is CASSVVGGSSYNEQFF. Using reference TRBV9 and TRBJ2-1 for the parts outside the CDR3, the full variable domain is DSGVTQTPKHLITATGQRVTLRCSPRSGDLSVYWYQQSLDQGLQFLIQYYNGEERAKGNILERFSAQQFPDLHSELNLSSLELGDSALYFCASSVVGGSSYNEQFFGPGTRLTVL.

The V gene is TRBV18, the J gene TRBJ1-4; D gene unclear. CDR3 size: 18 residues. Trimming took off 1 base at V and 0 bases at J, with 15 bases between the two ends. The germline V gene encodes CDR1 KGHSH and CDR2 LQKENI. CDR3 amino acids: CASSPQIGDSATNEKLFF. CDR3 DNA: TGTGCCAGCTCACCACAGATCGGAGATTCTGCAACTAATGAAAAACTGTTTTTT.

This chain links TRBV28 with TRBJ1-1, with D perhaps matching TRBD1 (6 bases). Germline V gives CDR1 MDHEN, CDR2 SYDVKM. Trimming took 5 bases from V and 2 from J, leaving 18 bases between them. The CDR3 runs 16 residues. The DNA of the CDR3 is TGTGCCAGCAGTCTCCCCATTTTAGGGGGAAACACTGAAGCTTTCTTT. Its translation is CASSLPILGGNTEAFF.

The chain employs TRBV18 and TRBJ2-2; D call uncertain. V was cut by 3 bases and J by 2 bases, with 7 bases left in between. The CDR3 consists of 14 residues. CDR1 is KGHSH and CDR2 is LQKENI in the germline V gene. The CDR3 bases are TGTGCCAGCTCACCGAGTCCAAACACCGGGGAGCTGTTTTTT. This sequence encodes CASSPSPNTGELFF.

This clone was observed once. The J gene is TRBJ2-1, the V gene TRBV5-6; 7 bases fit TRBD1. The CDR3 length is 15 residues. Trimming cost V 3 bases and J 2 bases; bases outside gene matches: 5. Germline loops: CDR1 SGHDT, CDR2 YYEEEE. The CDR3 region is CASSSLDRAYNEQFF. The CDR3 DNA reads TGTGCCAGCAGCTCTCTTGACAGGGCCTACAATGAGCAGTTCTTC.

The rearrangement links TRBV27 to TRBJ2-5, with 10 bases identical to TRBD2. V trimming: 1 base; J trimming: 13 bases; junction bases outside the gene matches: 24. CDR1 and CDR2 from the germline V gene are MNHEY and SMNVEV (reference sequence). This CDR3 comprises 19 residues. The CDR3 is CASSLFPPGQRGGVERGYF. The CDR3 DNA reads as TGTGCCAGCAGTTTATTCCCCCCGGGCCAGCGGGGGGGGGTCGAGAGGGGGTACTTC.

This rearrangement joins TRBV5-6 to TRBJ2-7; TRBD1 matches at 7 bases. Germline CDR1 is SGHDT and CDR2 is YYEEEE. V dropped 0 bases and J dropped 3; count of bases not matched to a gene: 3. CDR3 length equals 14 residues. CDR3 region: CASSLGQGDYEQYF. The CDR3, as DNA: TGTGCCAGCAGCTTGGGACAGGGCGACTACGAGCAGTACTTC. Variable domain in full (rest from reference TRBV5-6 and TRBJ2-7): DAGVTQSPTHLIKTRGQQVTLRCSPKSGHDTVSWYQQALGQGPQFIFQYYEEEERQRGNFPDRFSGHQFPNYSSELNVNALLLGDSALYLCASSLGQGDYEQYFGPGTRLTVT.

The CDR3 DNA is TGTGCCAGCAGCTTACCCCGGACGGGGAGCTCCTACGAGCAGTACTTC. This codes for CASSLPRTGSSYEQYF. The chain employs TRBV11-2 and TRBJ2-7; a weak D match, TRBD2 (5 bases). This CDR3 is built from 16 residues. V dropped 2 bases and J dropped 0 bases, with 14 bases sitting between them. Germline lookup yields CDR1 SGHAT and CDR2 FQNNGV.

On this clone: Other DNA sequences in the same sample also yield this CDR3. The V call is TRBV7-2, the J call TRBJ2-7, with TRBD2 matching 8 bases. CDR3 size: 14 residues. CDR1 is SGHTA, CDR2 FQGNSA, per germline. The V gene end was trimmed by 2 bases and the J gene end by 3 bases; junction bases not matched to a gene: 3. CDR3 region: CASSLSGRNYEQYF. The CDR3 bases are TGTGCCAGCAGCTTAAGCGGGAGAAACTACGAGCAGTACTTC.

The table lists this clone with a count of one. The chain employs TRBV19 and TRBJ2-1; perhaps TRBD2 as D (7 bases). V was trimmed by 7 bases and J by 5 bases, leaving 18 bases between them. This CDR3 comprises 15 residues. CDR1 is LNHDA, CDR2 SQIVND, per germline (reference sequence). The CDR3 protein is CASTLRGRADNEQFF. In DNA, the CDR3 is TGTGCCAGTACCCTAAGGGGGAGGGCCGACAATGAGCAGTTCTTC.